This T cell receptor beta chain emerged from a study of kidney transplant recipient with SARS-CoV-2 infection. This clonotype was observed at least ten times. One entry per CDR3 protein, called by TCRdb with MiXCR from the reads. The sample has approximately 240,000 distinct CDR3 sequences, about 30% seen once. The CDR3 has 11 residues. J is TRBJ2-3 and V is TRBV3-2. TRBV3-2 corresponds to a pseudogene. Sequences were derived from a blood sample, sampled at baseline and on day 111 from a kidney transplant recipient. The clonotype comes from a male patient aged 25 to 39 who had COVID-19 and was a kidney transplant recipient. The T cells may come from the graft donor. As DNA, the CDR3 is TGTGCCAGCAGCCGGGGAGATACGCAGTATTTT. This gives the protein CASSRGDTQYF.